Listed below are T cell receptor beta chains from one sample, sequenced in a study of T-cell memory formation after mild COVID-19. One entry per CDR3 protein results from TCRdb running MiXCR on the 5' RACE reads. The sample yields approximately 350,000 distinct CDR3 sequences, around 30% seen once. The sample was PBMCs or a T cell subset sorted from them (not recorded which). The source is an adult woman who had mild COVID-19 (a few samples of this study predate the infection). Cell type and time point are not known. Each CDR3 is given with its conserved first and last residue. The D gene is left open where the match is weak. Size is stated for part of the rows, as once, few or many counts, or as a class when the clone is expanded.

NA	TRBJ2-3	TRBV29-1	NA	CSVVRNSATPGTQYF	TGCAGCGTTGTGAGGAATAGCGCTACTCCTGGTACGCAGTATTTT
NA	TRBJ2-2	TRBV7-6	many	CASSLAVTGELFF	TGTGCCAGCAGCTTAGCGGTCACCGGGGAGCTGTTTTTT
TRBD1	TRBJ1-1	TRBV12-3/TRBV12-4	few	CASSAGGGGLEAFF	TGTGCCAGCAGTGCGGGAGGGGGCGGCTTAGAAGCTTTCTTT
NA	TRBJ1-5	TRBV24-1	few	CATRPRQRNQPQHF	TGTGCCACCCGGCCTAGACAGCGCAATCAGCCCCAGCATTTT
TRBD1	TRBJ2-4	TRBV12-3/TRBV12-4	few	CASRPPGQGFNIQYF	TGTGCCAGCAGGCCCCCCGGACAGGGTTTCAACATTCAGTACTTC
NA	TRBJ2-3	TRBV7-2	NA	CASSSQIAYSDTQYF	TGTGCCAGCAGCTCCCAAATCGCATACTCAGATACGCAGTATTTT
NA	TRBJ1-1	TRBV7-2	few	CASSLSLGGRAEAFF	TGTGCCAGCAGCTTAAGTTTAGGAGGGCGCGCTGAAGCTTTCTTT
NA	TRBJ2-3	TRBV9	NA	CASSVEGPSSDTQYF	TGTGCCAGCAGCGTAGAGGGACCCTCTTCAGATACGCAGTATTTT
TRBD1	TRBJ2-2	TRBV5-1	few	CASSLTGHGELFF	TGCGCCAGCAGCCTGACAGGGCACGGGGAGCTGTTTTTT
NA	TRBJ1-4	TRBV20-1	NA	CSASAPRQAEGQLFF	TGCAGTGCTAGCGCCCCCAGACAGGCCGAGGGACAACTGTTTTTT
NA	TRBJ1-2	TRBV7-9	NA	CASDLSGYGYTF	TGTGCCAGCGATCTCTCGGGCTATGGCTACACCTTC
NA	TRBJ2-3	TRBV3-1	NA	CASSETAKAQYF	TGTGCCAGCAGCGAAACAGCGAAGGCGCAGTATTTT
TRBD2	TRBJ2-3	TRBV24-1	NA	CATSDWTSGRTPESTDTQYF	TGTGCCACCAGTGACTGGACTAGCGGGAGGACTCCGGAGAGCACAGATACGCAGTATTTT
NA	TRBJ2-7	TRBV19	NA	CATFGQFNF	TGTGCCACCTTTGGGCAGTTTAACTTC
NA	TRBJ2-1	TRBV9	few	CASSATRTVGEQFF	TGTGCCAGCAGCGCCACTCGTACGGTTGGGGAGCAGTTCTTC
NA	TRBJ1-1	TRBV12-3/TRBV12-4	few	CASSFSLIGGGYTEAFF	TGTGCCAGCAGTTTTTCATTGATAGGGGGAGGCTACACTGAAGCTTTCTTT
TRBD2	TRBJ2-3	TRBV2	NA	CASSPGTIPYTDTQYF	TGTGCCAGCAGCCCTGGGACTATACCTTACACAGATACGCAGTATTTT
NA	TRBJ2-7	TRBV12-3/TRBV12-4	few	CASSFRHTYEQYF	TGTGCCAGCAGTTTTCGACACACATACGAGCAGTACTTC
TRBD2	TRBJ2-2	TRBV7-8	NA	CASSATSANTGELFF	TGTGCCAGCAGCGCGACTAGCGCGAACACCGGGGAGCTGTTTTTT
TRBD1	TRBJ1-2	TRBV5-1	few	CASSLRDRSNYGYTF	TGCGCCAGCAGCCTCCGGGACAGGAGTAACTATGGCTACACCTTC
TRBD2	TRBJ2-3	TRBV7-3	few	CASSPSSGRGLGDTQYF	TGTGCCAGCAGCCCCTCGAGCGGGAGAGGATTAGGAGATACGCAGTATTTT
NA	TRBJ2-7	TRBV7-8	few	CASSPELDGYEQYF	TGTGCCAGCAGCCCGGAATTGGACGGCTACGAGCAGTACTTC
TRBD2	TRBJ2-7	TRBV3-1	few	CASSQVMRTGGQYF	TGTGCCAGCAGCCAAGTCATGAGAACGGGAGGGCAGTACTTC
NA	TRBJ1-6	TRBV7-9	many	CASSLKGNSPLHF	TGTGCCAGCAGCTTGAAGGGGAATTCACCCCTCCACTTT
TRBD1	TRBJ1-6	TRBV4-1	few	CASSQDRSQGAHSPLHF	TGCGCCAGCAGCCAAGATCGGAGTCAGGGGGCACATTCACCCCTCCACTTT
TRBD1	TRBJ2-7	TRBV7-6	few	CASSQDRGETYEQYF	TGTGCCAGCAGCCAGGACAGGGGCGAGACCTACGAGCAGTACTTC
TRBD1	TRBJ1-3	TRBV6-5	few	CASRLTGVFGNTIYF	TGTGCCAGCAGGTTGACAGGGGTGTTTGGAAACACCATATATTTT
TRBD2	TRBJ2-2	TRBV2	NA	CASSQRGSTGELFF	TGTGCCAGCAGTCAGCGGGGGAGCACCGGGGAGCTGTTTTTT
NA	TRBJ1-5	TRBV12-3/TRBV12-4	few	CASSQSRAPWDF	TGTGCCAGCAGTCAATCCAGGGCTCCCTGGGATTTT
NA	TRBJ1-1	TRBV15	NA	CATSSGGNTEAFF	TGTGCCACCAGCAGTGGGGGGAACACTGAAGCTTTCTTT
NA	TRBJ2-5	TRBV20-1	NA	CSARTGSPSRTQYF	TGCAGTGCTAGAACGGGCAGTCCCTCGCGGACCCAGTACTTC
TRBD2	TRBJ2-3	TRBV11-2	NA	CASSLAGVLAGHTDTQYF	TGTGCCAGCAGCTTAGCGGGCGTACTAGCGGGGCACACAGATACGCAGTATTTT
TRBD1	TRBJ1-1	TRBV6-5	NA	CASSYGPDRENTEAFF	TGTGCCAGCAGTTACGGCCCCGACAGGGAGAACACTGAAGCTTTCTTT
TRBD1	TRBJ2-5	TRBV7-9	NA	CASSPRDRVQETQYF	TGTGCCAGCAGTCCCCGGGACAGGGTCCAAGAGACCCAGTACTTC
NA	TRBJ2-3	TRBV5-5	NA	CASSLGDRTFTDTQYF	TGTGCCAGCAGCTTGGGGGACCGTACTTTCACAGATACGCAGTATTTT
NA	TRBJ2-5	TRBV6-5	NA	CASSPLAGTAGTQYF	TGTGCCAGCAGTCCCCTCGCGGGGACCGCGGGGACCCAGTACTTC
NA	TRBJ1-4	TRBV5-1	NA	CASSRTGTGGEKLFF	TGCGCCAGCAGTCGGACGGGTACAGGAGGTGAAAAACTGTTTTTT
TRBD1	TRBJ1-2	TRBV6-5	few	CASSPTGDGYGYTF	TGTGCCAGCAGCCCGACAGGGGATGGCTATGGCTACACCTTC
NA	TRBJ1-1	TRBV30	few	CAWSVQANTEAFF	TGTGCCTGGAGTGTACAGGCGAACACTGAAGCTTTCTTT
TRBD1	TRBJ1-5	TRBV24-1	NA	CATRAQGADNQPQHF	TGTGCCACCAGGGCGCAGGGGGCAGACAATCAGCCCCAGCATTTT
NA	TRBJ2-2	TRBV29-1	few	CSVGRGTSTGELFF	TGCAGCGTTGGTCGGGGGACATCCACCGGGGAGCTGTTTTTT
NA	TRBJ2-2	TRBV28	NA	CASSLQGFANTGELFF	TGTGCCAGCAGTTTACAGGGTTTCGCGAACACCGGGGAGCTGTTTTTT
NA	TRBJ2-5	TRBV7-7	NA	CASSQTYNQETQYF	TGTGCTAGCAGCCAAACATACAACCAAGAGACCCAGTACTTC
TRBD2	TRBJ2-3	TRBV12-3/TRBV12-4	NA	CASSSSRVVAGNPDTQYF	TGTGCCAGCAGTTCCTCTAGGGTAGTAGCGGGGAACCCAGATACGCAGTATTTT
NA	TRBJ2-3	TRBV7-8	few	CASSPGTLIWGTDTQYF	TGTGCCAGCAGCCCTGGAACTTTAATATGGGGCACAGATACGCAGTATTTT
TRBD1	TRBJ2-1	TRBV12-3/TRBV12-4	few	CASRLSGQGPYEQFF	TGTGCCAGCAGACTCTCGGGACAGGGACCCTATGAGCAGTTCTTC